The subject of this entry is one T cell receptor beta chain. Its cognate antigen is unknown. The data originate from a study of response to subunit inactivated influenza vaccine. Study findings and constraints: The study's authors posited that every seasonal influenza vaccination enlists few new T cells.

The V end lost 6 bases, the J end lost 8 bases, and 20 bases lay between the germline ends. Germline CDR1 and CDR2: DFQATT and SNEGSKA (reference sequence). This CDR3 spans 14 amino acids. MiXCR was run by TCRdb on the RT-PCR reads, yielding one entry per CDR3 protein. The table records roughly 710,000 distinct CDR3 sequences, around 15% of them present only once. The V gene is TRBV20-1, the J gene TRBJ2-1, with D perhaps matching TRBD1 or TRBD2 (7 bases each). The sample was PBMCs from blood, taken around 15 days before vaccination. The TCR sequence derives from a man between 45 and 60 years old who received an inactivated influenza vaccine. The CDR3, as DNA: TGCAGTGCAGAAAGACTAGCAGGGGGGGATGAGCAGTTCTTC. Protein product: CSAERLAGGDEQFF.